The source of this TCR beta chain is a study of beta chain features in type 1 diabetes. Study-wide results and caveats: TCRB CDR3s from Type 1 diabetes patients were moderately but significantly shorter in all four CD4+ subsets.

Purity above 98% was achieved in all sorted populations. All of the isolated RNA was reverse transcribed, so expressed TCRB transcripts were sequenced. The data were produced by immunoSEQ multiplex PCR, yet TCRdb's version contains in-frame clones alone and is incomplete. The table includes a few hundred thousand clones, 8% to 10% detected once. V was pared by 4 bases and J by 6 bases, with 3 bases of the junction left unmatched. Per germline, CDR1 SGHAT and CDR2 FQNNGV. The CDR3 is 15 amino acids. A few counts support this clone. Its antigen is unidentified. This chain links TRBV11-2 with TRBJ2-2, with 12 nucleotides matching TRBD2. This TCR was recovered from a man aged 25-45 years with type 1 diabetes. What was sequenced was central memory CD4+ T cells from blood. Here the CDR3 reads CASSSRLAGAGELFF. The CDR3 coding sequence is TGTGCCAGCAGCTCGAGACTAGCGGGAGCCGGGGAGCTGTTTTTT.